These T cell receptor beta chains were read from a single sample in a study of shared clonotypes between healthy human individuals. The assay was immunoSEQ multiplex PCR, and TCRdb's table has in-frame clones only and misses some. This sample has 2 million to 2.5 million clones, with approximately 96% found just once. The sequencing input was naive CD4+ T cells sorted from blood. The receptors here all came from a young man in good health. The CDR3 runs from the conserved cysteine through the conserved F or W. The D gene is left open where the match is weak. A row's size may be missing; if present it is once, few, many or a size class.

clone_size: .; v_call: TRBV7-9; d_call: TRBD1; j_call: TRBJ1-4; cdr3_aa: CVSSLGDRGLEKLFF; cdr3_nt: TGTGTCAGCAGCTTAGGGGACAGGGGGCTTGAAAAACTGTTTTTT
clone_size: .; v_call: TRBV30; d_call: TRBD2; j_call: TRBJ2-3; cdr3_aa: CAWNLAGGPGDTQYF; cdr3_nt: TGTGCCTGGAACTTAGCGGGAGGGCCTGGTGATACGCAGTATTTT
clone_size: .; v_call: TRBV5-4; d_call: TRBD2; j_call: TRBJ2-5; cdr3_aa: CASSLRSSGEETQYF; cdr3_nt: TGTGCCAGCAGCTTGAGGTCTAGCGGGGAAGAGACCCAGTACTTC
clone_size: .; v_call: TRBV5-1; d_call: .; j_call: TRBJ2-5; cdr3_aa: CASSLVEQGVETQYF; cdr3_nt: TGCGCCAGCAGCTTGGTGGAACAGGGAGTAGAGACCCAGTACTTC
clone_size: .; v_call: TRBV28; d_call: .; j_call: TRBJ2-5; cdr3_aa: CASSRGQETQYF; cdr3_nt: TGTGCCAGCTCCAGAGGGCAGGAGACCCAGTACTTC
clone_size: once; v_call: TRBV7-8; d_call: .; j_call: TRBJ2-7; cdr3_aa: CASSLEYEQYF; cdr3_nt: TGTGCCAGCAGCCTAGAGTACGAGCAGTACTTC
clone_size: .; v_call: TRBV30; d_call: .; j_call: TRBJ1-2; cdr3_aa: CAWSVRRSDYGYTF; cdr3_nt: TGTGCCTGGAGTGTTAGGAGGTCCGACTATGGCTACACCTTC
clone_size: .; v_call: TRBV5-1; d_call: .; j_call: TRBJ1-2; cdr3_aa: CASSLGDYRDGYTF; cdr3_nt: TGCGCCAGCAGCTTGGGCGATTACAGGGACGGCTACACCTTC
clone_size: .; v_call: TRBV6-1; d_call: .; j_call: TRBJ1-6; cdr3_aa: CATSWTPYNSPLHF; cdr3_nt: TGTGCCACTTCTTGGACACCCTATAATTCACCCCTCCACTTT
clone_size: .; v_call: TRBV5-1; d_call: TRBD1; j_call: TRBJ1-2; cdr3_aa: CASSFPSGTEYNYGYTF; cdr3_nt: TGCGCCAGCAGCTTTCCCTCCGGGACAGAATATAACTATGGCTACACCTTC
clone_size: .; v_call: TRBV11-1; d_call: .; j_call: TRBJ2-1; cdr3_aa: CASSLGRSYNEQFF; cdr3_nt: TGTGCCAGCAGCTTAGGGAGGTCCTACAATGAGCAGTTCTTC
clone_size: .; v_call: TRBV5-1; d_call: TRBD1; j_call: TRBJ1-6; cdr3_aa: CASSRQTPGQKGSPLHF; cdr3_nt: TGCGCCAGCAGCCGCCAGACCCCGGGACAGAAGGGTTCACCCCTCCACTTT
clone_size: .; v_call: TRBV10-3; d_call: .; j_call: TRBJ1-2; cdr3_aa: CAISESAAANYGYTF; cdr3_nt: TGTGCCATCAGTGAGTCTGCTGCAGCTAACTATGGCTACACCTTC
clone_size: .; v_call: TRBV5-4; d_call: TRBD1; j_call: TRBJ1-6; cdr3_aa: CASSRTSGGQSPLHF; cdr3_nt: TGTGCCAGCAGCCGCACTTCAGGGGGCCAGTCACCCCTCCACTTT
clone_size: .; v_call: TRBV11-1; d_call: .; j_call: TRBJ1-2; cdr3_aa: CASSALGASYNYGYTF; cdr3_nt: TGTGCCAGCAGCGCCCTGGGGGCCTCGTACAACTATGGCTACACCTTC
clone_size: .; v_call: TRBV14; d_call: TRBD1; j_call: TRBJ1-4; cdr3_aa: CASSQIWTGQGYEKLFF; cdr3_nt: TGTGCCAGCAGCCAAATATGGACGGGACAGGGATACGAAAAACTGTTTTTT
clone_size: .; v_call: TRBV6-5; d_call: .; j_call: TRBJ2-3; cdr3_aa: CASSTGTSTDTQYF; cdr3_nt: TGTGCCAGCAGTACCGGGACTAGCACAGATACGCAGTATTTT
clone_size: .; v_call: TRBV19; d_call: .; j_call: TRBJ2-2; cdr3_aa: CASTPGQLLNTGELFF; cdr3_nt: TGTGCCAGTACCCCTGGACAGCTTTTGAACACCGGGGAGCTGTTTTTT
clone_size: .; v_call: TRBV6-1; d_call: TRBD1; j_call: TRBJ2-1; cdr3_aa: CASSEDRGAYNEQFF; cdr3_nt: TGTGCCAGCAGTGAAGACAGGGGAGCCTACAATGAGCAGTTCTTC
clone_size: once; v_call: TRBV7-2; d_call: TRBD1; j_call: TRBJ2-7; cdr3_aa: CASSPGQGPYEQYF; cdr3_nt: TGTGCCAGCAGCCCCGGACAGGGTCCCTACGAGCAGTACTTC
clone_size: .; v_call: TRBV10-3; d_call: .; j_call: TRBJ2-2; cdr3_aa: CAITQAGPNTGELFF; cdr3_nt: TGTGCCATCACCCAGGCAGGGCCGAACACCGGGGAGCTGTTTTTT
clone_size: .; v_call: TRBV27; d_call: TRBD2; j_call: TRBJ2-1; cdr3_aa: CASSLRAGGQTSNEQFF; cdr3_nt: TGTGCCAGCAGTTTACGGGCGGGGGGGCAGACTTCGAATGAGCAGTTCTTC
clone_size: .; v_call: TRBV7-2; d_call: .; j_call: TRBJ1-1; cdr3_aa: CASRSGGVEAFF; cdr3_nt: TGTGCCAGCAGGTCTGGTGGGGTTGAAGCTTTCTTT
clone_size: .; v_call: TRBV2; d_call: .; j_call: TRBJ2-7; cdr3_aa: CASRSSGLYEQYF; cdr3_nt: TGTGCCAGCAGGAGCAGCGGGCTCTACGAGCAGTACTTC